This TCR beta chain was observed in a study of regulatory T cells in long-lasting Graves disease. General study results and limits: TCR diversity in persistent Graves' patients was below that of newly diagnosed ones.

The time point here: newly diagnosed GD, antithyroid drugs for less than 3 months. Construction of the TCR library relied on RNA isolated from PBMCs. There are a few counts of this clonotype. The antigen remains unidentified. iRepertoire HTBI primers and Arm-PCR of CDR3 regions built TCR beta libraries. TCRdb itself ran the multiplex PCR reads through MiXCR, one entry per CDR3 protein. Among 530,000 or so distinct CDR3 sequences, around an eighth were seen once, and the ten largest hold approximately 9.3%. Germline V CDR1 and CDR2: LGHNT, FRNRAP. The CDR3 covers 11 residues. V gave up 7 bases and J gave up 16 bases; unmatched junction bases: 10. These data also featured in a second study, about T cells in Graves' hyperthyroidism and ophthalmopathy.

The sequences come from peripheral blood mononuclear cells (PBMCs), collected at new diagnosis, from a patient treated with antithyroid drugs. The TCR was taken from a man younger than 45 with Graves disease. The chain has TRBV12-5 and TRBJ2-1; 7 bases are a match to TRBD1. CDR3 residues: CASAQGQLAFF. CDR3 bases: TGTGCTAGTGCCCAGGGACAGCTAGCTTTCTTC.